Each of the 24 T cell receptor beta chains below was sequenced from the same sample in a study of shared clonotypes between healthy human individuals. TCRdb keeps only in-frame clones here, not all; method: immunoSEQ multiplex PCR. The repertoire holds millions of clones, with 90% to 95% as singletons. Sequenced: naive CD4+ T cells sorted from blood. Noted subset: CD45RA+ positively selected. The receptor source for this set is a man aged 18 to 29 in good health.

The J gene is TRBJ1-4, the V gene TRBV7-9; possible D gene TRBD1, 5 bases. The V gene lost 0 bases and the J gene lost 0 bases, with 11 bases spanning the gap. Germline V gives CDR1 SEHNR, CDR2 FQNEAQ (reference sequence). The CDR3 runs 17 residues. The CDR3 bases are TGTGCCAGCAGCTTAGCGTTGGGGCCTGCAACTAATGAAAAACTGTTTTTT. It specifies CASSLALGPATNEKLFF.

This chain uses TRBV4-1 with TRBJ2-7; 10 nucleotides align to TRBD2. This CDR3 spans 16 amino acids. The germline CDR1 and CDR2 sequences are MGHRA and YSYEKL. The ends lost 2 bases at V and 1 base at J; junction bases unmatched: 5. The CDR3 nucleotides read TGCGCCAGCAGCCAACCCGGGACTAGCGAGTCCTACGAGCAGTACTTC. Its protein is CASSQPGTSESYEQYF.

This chain joins TRBV6-5 and TRBJ1-1; D possibly corresponds to TRBD1 (5 bases). CDR1 and CDR2 from the germline V gene are MNHEY and SVGAGI. V was trimmed by 8 bases and J by 0 bases, leaving 13 bases between them. The CDR3 has 14 amino acids. The CDR3 protein is CASGRDGVNTEAFF. The CDR3, as DNA: TGTGCCAGCGGCCGGGACGGAGTGAACACTGAAGCTTTCTTT.

The chain joins TRBV18 to TRBJ1-6; D unresolved. The CDR3 is 14 amino acids. V lost 4 bases and J lost 6, with 10 bases in between. The germline V gene encodes CDR1 KGHSH and CDR2 LQKENI. The CDR3 bases are TGTGCCAGCTCACAAGATCTCGGTAATTCACCCCTCCACTTT. The encoded protein is CASSQDLGNSPLHF.

This rearrangement joins TRBV2 to TRBJ1-4, with D perhaps matching TRBD1 (5 bases). V dropped 8 bases and J dropped 7 bases, with 14 bases sitting between them. Germline V gene sequence: CDR1 SNHLY, CDR2 FYNNEI. CDR3 length: 13 residues. In DNA, the CDR3 is TGTGCCAGCGAGGGAGGGGCTGGTGAAAAACTGTTTTTT. This gives the protein CASEGGAGEKLFF.

V is TRBV27 and J is TRBJ2-1; D remains unclear. Germline lookup yields CDR1 MNHEY and CDR2 SMNVEV (reference sequence). The V and J ends lost 5 bases and 6 bases respectively, with 20 bases between them. The CDR3 contains 16 residues. DNA for the CDR3: TGTGCCAGCAGTGCCACTGGGCTCCCCCCGGGCAATGAGCAGTTCTTC. This gives the protein CASSATGLPPGNEQFF.

The chain couples TRBV9 to TRBJ2-5; 8 nucleotides match TRBD2. The CDR3 loop spans 19 amino acids. CDR1 is SGDLS, CDR2 YYNGEE, per germline. V shed 0 bases, J shed 4 bases, and the junction held 17 bases outside the gene matches. The CDR3 protein is CASSVGAAGVGTSRETQYF. CDR3 in DNA: TGTGCCAGCAGCGTAGGGGCAGCGGGAGTCGGCACCTCGCGAGAGACCCAGTACTTC. The full variable domain, completed using reference TRBV9 and TRBJ2-5, is DSGVTQTPKHLITATGQRVTLRCSPRSGDLSVYWYQQSLDQGLQFLIQYYNGEERAKGNILERFSAQQFPDLHSELNLSSLELGDSALYFCASSVGAAGVGTSRETQYFGPGTRLLVL.

V usage is TRBV30 and J usage is TRBJ1-2; 9 bases fit TRBD1. CDR3 length: 13 amino acids. Germline CDR1 is GTSNPN and CDR2 is SVGIG (reference sequence). V trimming: 4 bases; J trimming: 8 bases; junction bases outside the gene matches: 8. The CDR3 loop is CAWTTDRGLGYTF. In DNA form, the CDR3 reads TGTGCCTGGACCACGGACAGGGGTTTAGGCTACACCTTC.

This sequence joins TRBV7-9 and TRBJ1-4; unclear D gene. CDR1 is SEHNR, CDR2 FQNEAQ, per germline (reference sequence). The CDR3 has 16 amino acids. V was pared by 5 bases and J by 0 bases, with 13 bases between. CDR3 residues: CASSQTGVATNEKLFF. The CDR3 DNA reads TGTGCCAGCAGCCAGACCGGGGTCGCAACTAATGAAAAACTGTTTTTT.

This clone was seen once. The chain carries TRBV5-1 and TRBJ2-1; a weak D match, TRBD2 (5 bases). The ends were cut back, 5 bases at V and 1 base at J, with 10 bases in the middle. The CDR3 extends over 14 amino acids. Germline-derived CDR1 and CDR2 are SGHRS and YFSETQ. The chain's CDR3 is CASRDSTSYNEQFF. The DNA for the CDR3 is TGCGCCAGCAGGGACTCTACATCCTACAATGAGCAGTTCTTC.

The gene calls are TRBV19 and TRBJ1-1; unclear D gene. Trimming shortened V by 4 bases and J by 7 bases, and 13 bases separated the two germline ends. In germline, CDR1 is LNHDA, CDR2 SQIVND (reference sequence). CDR3 length: 13 amino acids. The CDR3 sequence: CASSRETEGEAFF. The CDR3 region has the DNA TGTGCCAGTAGTAGGGAGACCGAGGGTGAAGCTTTCTTT.

The rearrangement uses TRBV6-5 and TRBJ2-2; D is unresolved. The CDR3 extends over 14 amino acids. Germline CDR1 is MNHEY and CDR2 is SVGAGI. V gave up 6 bases and J gave up 3 bases, with 11 bases separating them. DNA for the CDR3: TGTGCCAGCAGCCCTTTCGGAGACACCGGGGAGCTGTTTTTT. Translating it yields CASSPFGDTGELFF.

On this clone: The same CDR3 is also encoded by other DNA sequences in this sample. The CDR3 loop reads CSVAGVTEAFF. As DNA, the CDR3 is TGCAGCGTGGCAGGGGTCACTGAAGCTTTCTTT. The chain employs TRBV29-1 and TRBJ1-1; weak D call: TRBD1 (6 bases). The CDR3 spans 11 residues. V lost 6 bases, J lost 4 bases, and 9 bases lay in between. Germline lookup yields CDR1 SQVTM and CDR2 ANQGSEA.

This clone has just one count. V is TRBV5-1 and J is TRBJ2-1; 11 bases fit TRBD2. Germline V gene lookup returns CDR1 SGHRS and CDR2 YFSETQ. The V gene end was trimmed by 3 bases and the J gene end by 6 bases; junction bases not matched to a gene: 5. This CDR3 is 15 amino acids long. The DNA for the CDR3 is TGCGCCAGCAGCTCCGAACTAGCGGGGGTCAATGAGCAGTTCTTC. Amino acid sequence: CASSSELAGVNEQFF.

A remark on this clone: The sample has other DNA sequences that encode this CDR3 too. The rearrangement uses TRBV6-1 and TRBJ1-5; TRBD1 might be the D (5 bases). The germline gives CDR1 MNHNS, CDR2 SASEGT. V shed 2 bases and J shed 7 bases, with 9 bases lying between them. The CDR3 has 13 residues. The CDR3 reads CASSERGNQPQHF. In DNA form, the CDR3 reads TGTGCCAGCAGTGAACGGGGGAACCAGCCCCAGCATTTT.

This rearrangement joins TRBV2 to TRBJ2-5, with D possibly called TRBD1 or TRBD2 (5 bases each). This CDR3 is 14 amino acids long. The germline gives CDR1 SNHLY, CDR2 FYNNEI. Trimming stripped 3 bases from V and 2 bases from J, with 10 bases between. The CDR3 protein is CASSELGVQETQYF. The CDR3 bases are TGTGCCAGCAGTGAGCTGGGGGTTCAAGAGACCCAGTACTTC. Combining the CDR3 with reference TRBV2 and TRBJ2-5 gives the whole variable domain EPEVTQTPSHQVTQMGQEVILRCVPISNHLYFYWYRQILGQKVEFLVSFYNNEISEKSEIFDDQFSVERPDGSNFTLKIRSTKLEDSAMYFCASSELGVQETQYFGPGTRLLVL.

Here the CDR3 reads CASSLGQGFADTQYF. The CDR3 DNA sequence: TGCGCCAGCAGCCTCGGGCAGGGGTTTGCAGATACGCAGTATTTT. The chain combines TRBV5-1 with TRBJ2-3; TRBD1 is a possible D gene (6 bases). Between the trimmed V and J ends, which lost 4 bases and 4 bases, there was a span of 16 bases. Per germline, CDR1 SGHRS and CDR2 YFSETQ. The CDR3 covers 15 residues.

This chain uses TRBV6-5 with TRBJ2-2; 8 bases are a match to TRBD1. The CDR3 covers 14 residues. From germline, CDR1 is MNHEY and CDR2 SVGAGI. J gave up 8 bases and V 3 bases, and 5 bases lay outside the gene matches. In DNA, the CDR3 is TGTGCCAGCAGTTATTGGACAGGGAGGGGGGAGCTGTTTTTT. Encoded protein: CASSYWTGRGELFF.

This clone has only one observation. V and J are TRBV27 and TRBJ1-2, with 8 positions matching TRBD1. CDR3 length: 13 amino acids. Germline values: CDR1 MNHEY, CDR2 SMNVEV (reference sequence). The ends lost 6 bases at V and 8 bases at J; junction bases unmatched: 8. The CDR3 is CASSLTGGTGYTF. CDR3 sequence (DNA): TGTGCCAGCAGCCTAACAGGGGGAACGGGCTACACCTTC.

The V call is TRBV5-4, the J call TRBJ1-1; weak D call: TRBD1 (6 bases). The CDR3 totals 14 residues. Trimming cost V 4 bases and J 5 bases, with 15 bases left between them. Germline V gene data show CDR1 as SGHNT and CDR2 as YYREEE (reference sequence). CDR3 sequence (DNA): TGTGCCAGCAGCCTAGGACAGTGGAGGACTGAAGCTTTCTTT. Translated, it gives CASSLGQWRTEAFF.

The J gene is TRBJ2-5, the V gene TRBV11-2; D may be TRBD1 or TRBD2 (5 bases each). Germline loops: CDR1 SGHAT, CDR2 FQNNGV. Between the trimmed V and J ends, which lost 3 bases and 5 bases, there was a span of 10 bases. The CDR3 totals 13 residues. The CDR3 is CASSFGTRETQYF. The CDR3 DNA is TGTGCCAGCAGCTTTGGGACCCGGGAGACCCAGTACTTC.

With regard to this clone: This specimen includes other DNA sequences encoding the same CDR3. The rearrangement joins TRBV5-1 to TRBJ1-2; TRBD1 matches 9 bases. This CDR3 comprises 13 residues. J gave up 6 bases and V 4 bases, and 4 bases lay outside the gene matches. CDR1 and CDR2 (germline): SGHRS, YFSETQ. CDR3 sequence: CASSRDRVDGYTF. As DNA, the CDR3 is TGCGCCAGCAGCAGGGACAGGGTTGATGGCTACACCTTC.

This rearrangement joins TRBV27 to TRBJ2-5, with unresolved D. V lost 3 bases, J lost 2 bases, and 10 bases lay in between. The germline gives CDR1 MNHEY, CDR2 SMNVEV (reference sequence). The CDR3 totals 14 residues. The CDR3 protein is CASSLTEVQETQYF. Here the CDR3 DNA reads TGTGCCAGCAGTTTGACGGAAGTACAAGAGACCCAGTACTTC.

As to this clone: A much more abundant neighbour one base away suggests this may be a read error. The gene calls are TRBV4-1 and TRBJ2-7, with 11 bases aligning to TRBD1. The germline gives CDR1 MGHRA, CDR2 YSYEKL. The CDR3 has 17 residues. With V trimmed by 4 bases and J by 1 base, 9 bases remained unmatched. CDR3 in DNA: TGCGCCAGCAGCCGAAGGCCGGGACAGGGGGAGTCCTACGAGCAGTACTTC. Its protein product is CASSRRPGQGESYEQYF.